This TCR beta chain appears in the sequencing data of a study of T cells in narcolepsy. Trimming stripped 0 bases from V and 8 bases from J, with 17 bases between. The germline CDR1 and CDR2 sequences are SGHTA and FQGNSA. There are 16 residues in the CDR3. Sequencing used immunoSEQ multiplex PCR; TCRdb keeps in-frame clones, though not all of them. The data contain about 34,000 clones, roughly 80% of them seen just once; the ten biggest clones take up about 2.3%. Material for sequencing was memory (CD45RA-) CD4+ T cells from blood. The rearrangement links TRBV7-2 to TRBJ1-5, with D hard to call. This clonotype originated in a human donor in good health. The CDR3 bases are TGTGCCAGCAGCTTAGCGGGAGGGCTACGTATGGAGCCCCAGCATTTT. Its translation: CASSLAGGLRMEPQHF.